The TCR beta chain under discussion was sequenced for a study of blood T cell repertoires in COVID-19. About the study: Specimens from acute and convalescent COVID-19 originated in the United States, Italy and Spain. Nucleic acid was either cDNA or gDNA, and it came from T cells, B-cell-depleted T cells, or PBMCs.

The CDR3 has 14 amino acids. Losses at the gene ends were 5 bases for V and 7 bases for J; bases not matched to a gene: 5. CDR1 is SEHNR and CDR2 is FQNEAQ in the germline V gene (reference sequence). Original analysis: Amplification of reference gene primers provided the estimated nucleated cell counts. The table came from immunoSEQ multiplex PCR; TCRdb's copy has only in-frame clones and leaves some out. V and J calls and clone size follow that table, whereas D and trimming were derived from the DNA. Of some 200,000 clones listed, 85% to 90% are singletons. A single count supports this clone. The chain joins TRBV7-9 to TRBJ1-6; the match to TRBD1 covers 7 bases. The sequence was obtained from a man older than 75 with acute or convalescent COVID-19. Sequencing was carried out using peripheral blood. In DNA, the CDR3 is TGTGCCAGCAGCGCGGGACAGCAAAATTCACCCCTCCACTTT. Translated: CASSAGQQNSPLHF.